A selection of T cell receptor beta chains follows, all from one sample in a study of blood T cells in healthy people across ages. MiXCR was run by TCRdb on the 5' RACE reads, yielding one entry per CDR3 protein. The profile shows 600,000 or so distinct CDR3 sequences, around half of them singletons. The sample comprised blood. Receptors originate from an elderly man in good health. CDR3s include the opening cysteine and the closing phenylalanine or tryptophan. D genes are given only for firm matches. Some rows mark clone size as missing; the rest say once, few, many or name a class of expanded clone.

>TRBJ2-3|NA|TRBD2|TRBV9
CASSVGLAGTPDTQYF
TGTGCCAGCAGCGTCGGTCTAGCGGGGACCCCGGATACGCAGTATTTT
>TRBJ1-5|NA|TRBD1|TRBV12-3/TRBV12-4
CASSPRDRYQPQHF
TGTGCCAGCAGTCCGCGGGACAGATATCAGCCCCAGCATTTT
>TRBJ1-6|NA|NA|TRBV15
CATSRVAGTGSPLHF
TGTGCCACCAGCAGAGTGGCAGGGACCGGTTCACCCCTCCACTTT
>TRBJ1-5|NA|NA|TRBV7-2
CASSSGGARQPQHF
TGTGCCAGTTCGAGTGGGGGCGCGCGGCAGCCCCAGCATTTT
>TRBJ1-5|NA|TRBD1|TRBV28
CASKRGGQALVQPQHF
TGTGCCAGCAAGAGGGGGGGACAGGCTTTGGTACAGCCCCAGCATTTT
>TRBJ2-2|few|NA|TRBV6-6
CASSYSPTGNTGELFF
TGTGCCAGCAGTTACTCGCCTACAGGGAACACCGGGGAGCTGTTTTTT
>TRBJ2-7|few|NA|TRBV20-1
CSATPQGNEQYF
TGCAGTGCTACCCCACAGGGAAACGAGCAGTACTTC
>TRBJ2-2|NA|TRBD2|TRBV7-2
CASGRTSGRTGELFF
TGTGCCAGCGGCAGGACTAGCGGGAGAACCGGGGAGCTGTTTTTT
>TRBJ2-1|few|NA|TRBV5-5
CASSLLAYNEQFF
TGTGCCAGCAGCCTTCTAGCCTACAATGAGCAGTTCTTC
>TRBJ2-7|NA|NA|TRBV3-1
CASSQDVGTQYF
TGTGCCAGCAGCCAAGACGTCGGAACCCAGTACTTC
>TRBJ2-3|NA|TRBD1|TRBV5-1
CASNFADREDTQYF
TGCGCCAGCAACTTCGCAGACAGGGAGGATACGCAGTATTTT
>TRBJ2-7|few|NA|TRBV12-3/TRBV12-4
CASRASGPYEQYF
TGTGCCAGCAGGGCCTCAGGCCCCTACGAGCAGTACTTC
>TRBJ1-1|NA|TRBD1|TRBV7-2
CASSLSQGAETEAFF
TGTGCCAGCAGCTTAAGTCAGGGGGCGGAAACTGAAGCTTTCTTT
>TRBJ1-2|few|NA|TRBV5-1
CASSPDNYGYTF
TGCGCCAGCAGCCCGGACAACTATGGCTACACCTTC
>TRBJ2-1|NA|TRBD2|TRBV7-9
CGSSLDVASGRNEQFF
TGTGGCAGCAGCTTAGATGTGGCTAGCGGGAGGAATGAGCAGTTCTTC
>TRBJ2-7|few|NA|TRBV7-2
CASSFQPQGREQYF
TGTGCCAGCAGCTTTCAACCACAGGGTCGCGAGCAGTACTTC
>TRBJ2-1|NA|NA|TRBV5-1
CASSLDGETQFF
TGCGCCAGCAGCTTGGATGGAGAGACCCAGTTCTTC
>TRBJ2-2|many|NA|TRBV6-6
CASSPGLTWGGELFF
TGTGCCAGCAGCCCGGGATTAACCTGGGGCGGGGAGCTGTTTTTT
>TRBJ2-7|NA|TRBD2|TRBV7-2
CASSTRTSGGTHTYEQYF
TGTGCCAGCAGCACCCGGACTAGCGGGGGGACACACACCTACGAGCAGTACTTC
>TRBJ2-1|NA|NA|TRBV7-9
CASNPLRDGEQFF
TGTGCCAGCAACCCCCTAAGGGACGGAGAGCAGTTCTTC
>TRBJ2-1|NA|NA|TRBV12-3/TRBV12-4
CASSVTGFYNEQFF
TGTGCCAGCAGTGTAACAGGGTTCTACAATGAGCAGTTCTTC
>TRBJ2-7|few|NA|TRBV28
CASRLPQASYEQYF
TGTGCCAGCAGACTTCCACAGGCCTCCTACGAGCAGTACTTC
>TRBJ2-6|NA|TRBD1|TRBV10-3
CAISETLTGAGANVLTF
TGTGCCATCAGTGAGACTTTGACAGGGGCTGGGGCCAACGTCCTGACTTTC
>TRBJ1-1|NA|TRBD1|TRBV14
CASSQILGQGAEAFF
TGTGCCAGCAGCCAAATTTTGGGACAGGGGGCTGAAGCTTTCTTT
>TRBJ2-1|NA|NA|TRBV11-2
CASSLARPFPNEQFF
TGTGCCAGCAGCTTAGCCCGACCCTTCCCCAATGAGCAGTTCTTC
>TRBJ1-1|once|NA|TRBV29-1
CSVGFEGWAFF
TGCAGCGTTGGATTTGAGGGATGGGCTTTCTTT
>TRBJ1-2|NA|NA|TRBV29-1
CSARKGSYGYTF
TGCAGCGCCCGAAAAGGGTCCTATGGCTACACCTTC
>TRBJ2-4|few|NA|TRBV6-5
CASSYGSSPQNIQYF
TGTGCCAGCAGTTACGGCAGTTCCCCGCAGAACATTCAGTACTTC
>TRBJ2-1|few|NA|TRBV4-3
CASSQTILGSYNEQFF
TGCGCCAGCAGCCAAACAATTTTGGGAAGCTACAATGAGCAGTTCTTC
>TRBJ2-2|NA|NA|TRBV3-1
CASSQALDGELFF
TGTGCCAGCAGCCAAGCACTTGACGGGGAGCTGTTTTTT
>TRBJ1-5|NA|NA|TRBV21-1
CASTPGVGGNQPQHF
TGTGCCAGCACCCCCGGCGTGGGGGGCAATCAGCCCCAGCATTTT
>TRBJ2-1|NA|NA|TRBV6-2/TRBV6-3
CASSYPTSQYNEQFF
TGTGCCAGCAGTTATCCTACGTCCCAGTACAATGAGCAGTTCTTC
>TRBJ2-1|NA|TRBD2|TRBV5-1
CASSSTLAVGYNEQFF
TGCGCCAGCAGCAGTACACTAGCGGTGGGCTACAATGAGCAGTTCTTC
>TRBJ2-5|NA|NA|TRBV24-1
CATSDPVVPQETQYF
TGTGCCACCAGTGACCCTGTGGTACCCCAAGAGACCCAGTACTTC
>TRBJ1-5|once|TRBD1|TRBV24-1
CATSDRGQGSNQPQHF
TGTGCCACCAGTGATAGGGGACAGGGTAGCAATCAGCCCCAGCATTTT
>TRBJ2-3|NA|TRBD2|TRBV7-2
CASSLVGGGSTDTQYF
TGTGCCAGCAGCTTAGTTGGCGGGGGAAGCACAGATACGCAGTATTTT
>TRBJ1-2|NA|TRBD1|TRBV5-1
CASSQGTDSYGYTF
TGCGCCAGCAGCCAAGGGACAGACTCCTATGGCTACACCTTC
>TRBJ2-1|NA|NA|TRBV20-1
CSASRQGYEQFF
TGCAGTGCTAGCCGCCAGGGGTATGAGCAGTTCTTC
>TRBJ2-5|few|NA|TRBV6-5
CASSYSGGVTTQYF
TGTGCCAGCAGTTACTCTGGCGGGGTCACGACCCAGTACTTC
>TRBJ2-5|NA|TRBD1|TRBV14
CASSQLWGQGDETQYF
TGTGCCAGCAGCCAACTTTGGGGACAGGGGGACGAGACCCAGTACTTC
>TRBJ2-5|NA|TRBD1|TRBV10-3
CAINPGTGYNEQYF
TGTGCCATCAATCCCGGGACAGGGTACAATGAGCAGTACTTC
>TRBJ2-7|NA|NA|TRBV29-1
CSVSDYEQYF
TGCAGCGTCTCGGACTACGAGCAGTACTTC
>TRBJ2-7|few|NA|TRBV29-1
CSALRGTSSYEQYF
TGCAGCGCCCTCCGGGGGACGAGCTCCTACGAGCAGTACTTC
>TRBJ2-7|few|TRBD1|TRBV6-5
CASKPTGTYEQYF
TGTGCCAGCAAACCGACAGGGACGTACGAGCAGTACTTC
>TRBJ2-3|many|NA|TRBV7-2
CASSTITDTQYF
TGTGCCAGCAGCACAATAACAGATACGCAGTATTTT
>TRBJ2-7|many|TRBD2|TRBV6-6
CASRTGLAAYEQYF
TGTGCCAGCCGTACGGGGCTAGCGGCCTACGAGCAGTACTTC
>TRBJ2-5|few|NA|TRBV20-1
CSARDEGTPRGETQYF
TGCAGTGCTAGAGATGAGGGGACTCCCAGGGGAGAGACCCAGTACTTC
>TRBJ2-7|NA|NA|TRBV20-1
CSARLRTAQYEQYF
TGCAGTGCTAGGTTGAGGACCGCGCAGTACGAGCAGTACTTC
>TRBJ2-7|few|TRBD2|TRBV7-2
CASSSTGGGYEQYF
TGTGCCAGCAGCTCTACGGGGGGGGGTTACGAGCAGTACTTC
>TRBJ1-3|few|NA|TRBV6-6
CASTNTGDSGNTIYF
TGTGCCAGCACCAACACAGGAGACTCTGGAAACACCATATATTTT
>TRBJ1-2|NA|NA|TRBV12-3/TRBV12-4
CASSPGLRGYTF
TGTGCCAGCAGTCCGGGACTGAGGGGCTACACCTTC
>TRBJ2-1|NA|TRBD2|TRBV4-1
CASSQDQRGPVGEQFF
TGCGCCAGCAGCCAAGATCAGCGGGGGCCGGTGGGGGAGCAGTTCTTC
>TRBJ2-3|once|TRBD2|TRBV20-1
CSAHGGLAATDTQYF
TGCAGTGCTCACGGCGGACTAGCGGCCACAGATACGCAGTATTTT
>TRBJ1-2|NA|NA|TRBV12-3/TRBV12-4
CASSPKAGSYGYTF
TGTGCCAGCAGTCCCAAAGCGGGGTCCTATGGCTACACCTTC
>TRBJ2-5|NA|TRBD2|TRBV7-2
CASSSSLATQETQYF
TGTGCCAGCAGCTCCTCACTAGCGACTCAAGAGACCCAGTACTTC
>TRBJ2-7|NA|TRBD1|TRBV7-2
CASSFVGQGQGEQYF
TGTGCCAGCAGCTTTGTAGGACAGGGTCAAGGGGAGCAGTACTTC
>TRBJ2-1|NA|TRBD1|TRBV5-1
CASSLGQGINNEQFF
TGCGCCAGCAGCTTGGGACAGGGGATCAACAATGAGCAGTTCTTC
>TRBJ1-2|NA|TRBD1|TRBV6-5
CASRPGTGSRGYTF
TGTGCCAGCCGTCCCGGGACAGGGTCCCGTGGCTACACCTTC
>TRBJ2-1|NA|NA|TRBV3-1
CASSQGVGFGEQFF
TGTGCCAGCAGCCAAGGTGTAGGGTTCGGTGAGCAGTTCTTC
>TRBJ2-1|NA|TRBD2|TRBV10-3
CAISDLAGKYNEQFF
TGTGCCATCAGTGATCTAGCGGGGAAATACAATGAGCAGTTCTTC